This TCR beta chain was profiled in a study of T cell responses to AZD1222 COVID-19 vaccine. As for this clone: Its antigen is as yet unknown.

Study conclusions and caveats: Donors skewed white British and female; clonal diversity was possibly underestimated. Only after the peak T cell response were repertoires sampled. Spike-specific TCR repertoires showed rising breadth and depth after two AZD1222 doses.

V shed 1 base, J shed 3 bases, and the junction held 4 bases outside the gene matches. CDR1 and CDR2 from the germline V gene are LNHNV and YYDKDF (reference sequence). This CDR3 contains 16 residues. TCRdb's table, derived via immunoSEQ multiplex PCR, lists solely in-frame clones and lacks some. The table records some 120,000 clones, around 90% of them present only once. This TCR came from an adult who received the MenACWY meningococcal vaccine as a control. V usage is TRBV15 and J usage is TRBJ1-4; 8 bases match TRBD1. The source material was peripheral blood, sampled 28 days after the second dose of the MenACWY control vaccine. This CDR3 reads CATSRGTGGANEKLFF. CDR3 bases: TGTGCCACCAGCAGAGGTACAGGGGGAGCTAATGAAAAACTGTTTTTT.